Listed below are T cell receptor beta chains from one sample, sequenced in a study of post-analysis software for immune sequencing data. MiXCR was run by TCRdb on the PCR reads, yielding one entry per CDR3 protein. The sample contains a few hundred thousand distinct CDR3 sequences, around 40% of which appear only once. The sample was blood. Receptors were obtained from a girl under 18 with multiple sclerosis. The CDR3 runs from the conserved cysteine through the conserved F or W. The D gene is left open where the match is weak. Some rows mark clone size as missing; the rest say once, few, many or name a class of expanded clone.

CDR3: CASSGTSYNSPLHF; DNA: TGTGCCAGCAGTGGGACGTCCTATAATTCACCCCTCCACTTT; J: TRBJ1-6; size: once; D: .; V: TRBV2
CDR3: CASSLSPGWETQYF; DNA: TGTGCCAGCAGTTTATCCCCGGGATGGGAGACCCAGTACTTC; J: TRBJ2-5; size: few; D: .; V: TRBV27
CDR3: CASSTEEKGYEQYF; DNA: TGTGCCAGCAGTACCGAAGAGAAGGGCTACGAGCAGTACTTC; J: TRBJ2-7; size: few; D: .; V: TRBV2
CDR3: CASSRPPGQFAFYDYTF; DNA: TGTGCCAGCAGCCGTCCCCCCGGACAGTTTGCGTTCTATGACTACACCTTC; J: TRBJ1-2; size: .; D: .; V: TRBV6-1
CDR3: CASSLMARTDVQYF; DNA: TGTGCCAGCAGTTTAATGGCCCGTACAGATGTGCAATATTTT; J: TRBJ2-3; size: .; D: .; V: TRBV12-3/TRBV12-4
CDR3: CSVEDRSEGYTF; DNA: TGCAGCGTGGAGGACAGATCGGAGGGCTACACCTTC; J: TRBJ1-2; size: .; D: .; V: TRBV29-1
CDR3: CSDRDRGSVETQYF; DNA: TGCAGCGATCGGGACAGGGGGTCTGTCGAGACCCAGTACTTC; J: TRBJ2-5; size: few; D: TRBD1; V: TRBV29-1
CDR3: CASSFVEFLETQYF; DNA: TGCGCCAGCAGCTTTGTGGAGTTCCTAGAGACCCAGTACTTC; J: TRBJ2-5; size: .; D: .; V: TRBV5-1
CDR3: CASSPLTGVGEQFF; DNA: TGTGCCAGCAGCCCGTTGACAGGGGTAGGTGAGCAGTTCTTC; J: TRBJ2-1; size: few; D: TRBD1; V: TRBV6-1
CDR3: CASSNKGTSTDTQYF; DNA: TGCGCCAGCAGTAATAAAGGGACTAGCACAGATACGCAGTATTTT; J: TRBJ2-3; size: .; D: .; V: TRBV4-3
CDR3: CASSPWTGKPYEQYF; DNA: TGTGCCAGCAGTCCCTGGACAGGGAAACCCTACGAGCAGTACTTC; J: TRBJ2-7; size: few; D: TRBD1; V: TRBV28
CDR3: CASSPDRGKDQPQHF; DNA: TGTGCCAGCAGCCCGGACAGGGGGAAGGATCAGCCCCAGCATTTT; J: TRBJ1-5; size: .; D: TRBD1; V: TRBV6-5
CDR3: CATIGLAGPDTQYF; DNA: TGTGCCACCATAGGACTAGCGGGACCCGATACGCAGTATTTT; J: TRBJ2-3; size: few; D: TRBD2; V: TRBV6-1
CDR3: CSASYLDRADNEQFF; DNA: TGCAGTGCTAGTTATCTGGACAGGGCGGATAATGAGCAGTTCTTC; J: TRBJ2-1; size: few; D: TRBD1; V: TRBV20-1
CDR3: CASSRRTGKSGSSYEQYF; DNA: TGTGCCAGCAGCCGTCGGACAGGGAAATCGGGAAGCTCCTACGAGCAGTACTTC; J: TRBJ2-7; size: .; D: TRBD1; V: TRBV7-9
CDR3: CASSERVLDIQYF; DNA: TGTGCCAGCAGTGAACGGGTCCTGGACATTCAGTACTTC; J: TRBJ2-4; size: .; D: .; V: TRBV6-1
CDR3: CASSLGQGARDQPQHF; DNA: TGTGCCAGCAGTTTGGGACAGGGGGCCCGGGATCAGCCCCAGCATTTT; J: TRBJ1-5; size: many; D: TRBD1; V: TRBV12-3/TRBV12-4
CDR3: CASSDSLAGVGTQYF; DNA: TGTGCCAGCAGTGATTCACTAGCGGGAGTGGGGACCCAGTACTTC; J: TRBJ2-5; size: few; D: TRBD2; V: TRBV25-1
CDR3: CTSSFGSYEQYF; DNA: TGTACCAGCAGTTTTGGGTCCTACGAGCAGTACTTC; J: TRBJ2-7; size: .; D: .; V: TRBV28
CDR3: CASSQVRGPDYEQYF; DNA: TGCGCCAGCAGCCAAGTTCGGGGGCCCGACTACGAGCAGTACTTC; J: TRBJ2-7; size: .; D: .; V: TRBV4-1
CDR3: CASSQDSPGSGNTIYF; DNA: TGCGCCAGCAGCCAAGATAGTCCAGGCTCTGGAAACACCATATATTTT; J: TRBJ1-3; size: .; D: .; V: TRBV4-3
CDR3: CSAPKAGSSYNEQFF; DNA: TGCAGTGCTCCAAAAGCGGGGAGCTCCTACAATGAGCAGTTCTTC; J: TRBJ2-1; size: few; D: TRBD2; V: TRBV20-1
CDR3: CASSFDRGHGVEQFF; DNA: TGTGCCAGCAGCTTCGACAGGGGGCACGGGGTAGAGCAGTTCTTC; J: TRBJ2-1; size: once; D: TRBD1; V: TRBV7-9
CDR3: CASSWTGTSGRSSYNEQFF; DNA: TGTGCCAGCAGTTGGACCGGGACTAGCGGGAGAAGTTCCTACAATGAGCAGTTCTTC; J: TRBJ2-1; size: few; D: TRBD2; V: TRBV27